The table lists the clone carrying this T cell receptor beta chain with many counts. The antigen remains unidentified. The data stem from a study of early T cells in non-severe SARS-CoV-2 infection. Unique molecular identifier tags were affixed to discrete cDNA molecules. TCRdb passed the 5' RACE reads through MiXCR, listing each CDR3 protein once. This table has about 30,000 distinct CDR3 sequences, 3.5% to 5.5% appearing once. V was shortened by 0 bases and J by 4 bases, with 11 bases between the two germline ends. There are 15 residues in the CDR3. Germline assignment: CDR1 SGHKS and CDR2 YYEKEE (reference sequence). Findings and caveats of the study: The matching step, a VDJdb search, favored anti-spike CD8 responses and missed private and CD4 specificities.

The receptor was derived from an adult who was a healthcare worker with PCR-confirmed SARS-CoV-2 infection or an uninfected control (not recorded which). The chain uses TRBV5-5 and TRBJ1-3; TRBD1 might be the D (5 bases). The material was whole blood, obtained at baseline. The CDR3 coding sequence is TGTGCCAGCAGCTTGGGGGGGAAGCCCGGAAACACCATATATTTT. It is translated as CASSLGGKPGNTIYF.